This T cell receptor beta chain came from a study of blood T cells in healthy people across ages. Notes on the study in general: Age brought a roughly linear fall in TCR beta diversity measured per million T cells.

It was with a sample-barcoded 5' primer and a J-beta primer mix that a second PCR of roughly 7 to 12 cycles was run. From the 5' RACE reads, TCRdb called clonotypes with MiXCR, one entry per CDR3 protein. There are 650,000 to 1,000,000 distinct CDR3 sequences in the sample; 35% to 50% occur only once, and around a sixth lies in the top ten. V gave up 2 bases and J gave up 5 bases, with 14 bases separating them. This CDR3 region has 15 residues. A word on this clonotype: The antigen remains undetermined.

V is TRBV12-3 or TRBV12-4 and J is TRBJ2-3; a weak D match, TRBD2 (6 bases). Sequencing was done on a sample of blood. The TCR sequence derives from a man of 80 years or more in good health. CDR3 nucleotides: TGTGCCAGCAGTTTATCGGCGCAGGGAGGAGATACGCAGTATTTT. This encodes CASSLSAQGGDTQYF.